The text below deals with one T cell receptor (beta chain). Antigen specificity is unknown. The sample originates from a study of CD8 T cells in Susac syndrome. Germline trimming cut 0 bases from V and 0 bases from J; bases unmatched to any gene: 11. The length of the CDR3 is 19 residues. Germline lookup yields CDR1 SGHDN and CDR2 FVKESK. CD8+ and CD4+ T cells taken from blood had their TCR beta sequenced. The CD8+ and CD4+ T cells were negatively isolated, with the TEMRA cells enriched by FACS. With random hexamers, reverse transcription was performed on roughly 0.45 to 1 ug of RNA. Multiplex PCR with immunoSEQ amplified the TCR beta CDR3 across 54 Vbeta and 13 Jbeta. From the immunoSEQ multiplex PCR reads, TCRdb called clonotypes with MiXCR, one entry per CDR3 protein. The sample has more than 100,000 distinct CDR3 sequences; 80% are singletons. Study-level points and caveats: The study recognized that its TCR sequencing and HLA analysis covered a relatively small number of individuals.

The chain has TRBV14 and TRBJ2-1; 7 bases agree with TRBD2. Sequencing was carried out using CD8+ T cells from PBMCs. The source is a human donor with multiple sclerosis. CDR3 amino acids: CASSQESSGTTASYNEQFF. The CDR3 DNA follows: TGTGCCAGCAGCCAAGAATCCAGCGGGACCACCGCCTCCTACAATGAGCAGTTCTTC.